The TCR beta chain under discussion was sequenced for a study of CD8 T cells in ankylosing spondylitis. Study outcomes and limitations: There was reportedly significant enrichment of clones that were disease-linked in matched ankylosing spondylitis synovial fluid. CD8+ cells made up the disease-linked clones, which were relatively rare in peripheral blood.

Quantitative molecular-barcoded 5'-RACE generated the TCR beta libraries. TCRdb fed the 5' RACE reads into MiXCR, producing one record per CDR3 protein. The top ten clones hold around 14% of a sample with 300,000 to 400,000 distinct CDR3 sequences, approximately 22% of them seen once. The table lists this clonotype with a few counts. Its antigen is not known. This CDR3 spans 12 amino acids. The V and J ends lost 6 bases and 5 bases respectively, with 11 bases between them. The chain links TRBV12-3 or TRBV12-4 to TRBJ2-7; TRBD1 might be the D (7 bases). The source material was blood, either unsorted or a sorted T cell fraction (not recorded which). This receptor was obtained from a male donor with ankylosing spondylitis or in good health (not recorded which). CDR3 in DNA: TGTGCCAGCAGCCAGGGGGGCAACGAGCAGTACTTC. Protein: CASSQGGNEQYF.